This T cell receptor (beta chain) was observed in a study of blood T cell repertoires in COVID-19. Study-wide background: Sources were T cells, B-cell-depleted T cells, or PBMCs; the material itself was cDNA or gDNA.

Method: immunoSEQ multiplex PCR; TCRdb's copy keeps in-frame clones and lacks some. The sample records hundreds of thousands of clones, around 91% being singletons. This clone came up once. The same CDR3 also results from other DNA sequences found in this sample. V lost 5 bases and J lost 4, with 15 bases in between. The CDR3 sequence is 14 residues long. Germline V gene sequence: CDR1 MNHEY, CDR2 SMNVEV (reference sequence). Material: PBMCs or T cells enriched from blood (not recorded which). This receptor was taken from a man under 40 who had recovered from COVID-19. The V and J genes are TRBV27 and TRBJ2-7; D might be TRBD2 (6 bases). The CDR3 is CASSPGTGGYEQYF. CDR3 nucleotides: TGTGCCAGCAGTCCCGGGACTGGGGGTTACGAGCAGTACTTC.